This paragraph covers one T cell receptor beta chain sequence. The antigen is unknown. V shed 3 bases and J 2 bases; nucleotides not matched to a gene: 3. Germline V gives CDR1 SGHRS, CDR2 YFSETQ. This CDR3 contains 17 residues. The PCR made use of 60 Vbeta and 13 Jbeta primers. The authors' processing: Around 80 million unique TCR beta chains, roughly 11 million of them shared, were counted by a later analysis. Only in-frame clones appear in the TCRdb table, and some are missing; sequencing was by immunoSEQ multiplex PCR. V and J calls and clone size are given by that table; D and trimming were obtained from the DNA. The profile shows hundreds of thousands of clones, about 78% of them singletons. The data belong to a study of cytomegalovirus exposure and HLA in healthy donors. Across the whole study: There were just under 400 genotyped donors. Of these, about 86% fell in the genetic ancestry cluster associated with self-reported Caucasian donors.

Study conclusions and caveats: Cytomegalovirus association was assigned to about 180 TCR beta chains. Being indistinguishable, some V segments were excluded, TRBV6-2 and TRBV6-3 among them.

The clonotype comes from a male donor in good health and CMV-seronegative. The chain is built from TRBV5-1 and TRBJ2-1; 15 nucleotides align to TRBD2. Specimen: PBMCs. CDR3 coding DNA: TGCGCCAGCAGCTACGGGACTAGCGGGAGGACCTACAATGAGCAGTTCTTC. Its translation: CASSYGTSGRTYNEQFF. The full variable domain, completed using reference TRBV5-1 and TRBJ2-1, is KAGVTQTPRYLIKTRGQQVTLSCSPISGHRSVSWYQQTPGQGLQFLFEYFSETQRNKGNFPGRFSGRQFSNSRSEMNVSTLELGDSALYLCASSYGTSGRTYNEQFFGPGTRLTVL.